Below, 17 T cell receptor beta chains from the same sample are listed, as sequenced in a study of T cell repertoires in cytomegalovirus infection. One entry per CDR3 protein, called by TCRdb with MiXCR from the reads. The repertoire has around 210,000 distinct CDR3 sequences, under 8.5% of them found once; the top ten carry about 6.5%. The sample comprised PBMCs. The receptors were sampled from a human donor in good health (CMV status not recorded). Some clones in this sample may be carry-over from other donors' samples.

At least ten counts were recorded for this clonotype. The chain is built from TRBV12-3 or TRBV12-4 and TRBJ2-3; D unclear. V was pared by 2 bases and J by 8 bases, with 5 bases between. The CDR3 extends over 11 amino acids. CDR3 coding DNA: TGTGCCAGCAGTTTAATCGCTACGCAGTATTTT. As protein: CASSLIATQYF.

This clonotype has a handful of counts. The chain links TRBV5-1 to TRBJ1-1; D unclear. Germline CDR1 reads SGHRS; CDR2 reads YFSETQ. The germline V and J ends were trimmed by 0 bases and 10 bases, with 13 bases remaining between them. The CDR3 is made up of 13 amino acids. The CDR3 reads CASSLEERGGAFF. CDR3 nucleotide sequence: TGCGCCAGCAGCTTGGAAGAGCGCGGCGGAGCTTTCTTT.

This clonotype was counted at least ten times. CDR3 loop: CASSLPGRQSRGYTF. The CDR3 DNA reads TGTGCCAGCAGTTTACCAGGGCGTCAGTCGAGAGGCTACACCTTC. The V and J genes are TRBV12-3 or TRBV12-4 and TRBJ1-2; TRBD1 is a possible D gene (5 bases). The CDR3 covers 15 residues. V lost 2 bases, J lost 8 bases, and 18 bases lay in between.

This clonotype occurred many times. The V gene is TRBV25-1, the J gene TRBJ1-2; D is possibly TRBD1 (5 bases). This CDR3 contains 15 residues. Germline values: CDR1 MGHDK, CDR2 SYGVNS. V lost 4 bases to trimming and J lost 5 bases, with 17 bases between them. CDR3: CASSALDTEGYGYTF. CDR3 DNA: TGTGCCAGCAGTGCCCTGGACACAGAAGGGTATGGCTACACCTTC.

This clonotype was picked up many times. The chain is built from TRBV19 and TRBJ2-4; no definite D call. Per the germline V gene, CDR1 is LNHDA and CDR2 is SQIVND (reference sequence). Trimming stripped 3 bases from V and 9 bases from J, with 12 bases between. This CDR3 is built from 13 residues. The CDR3 reads CASSIIGSGIQYF. CDR3 sequence (DNA): TGTGCCAGTAGTATTATAGGGTCCGGCATTCAGTACTTC.

This clonotype was counted many times. This sequence joins TRBV28 and TRBJ2-5; D possibly corresponds to TRBD1 (6 bases). Per germline, CDR1 MDHEN and CDR2 SYDVKM. The V end was cut by 5 bases, the J end by 4 bases, with 14 bases between. The CDR3 covers 14 residues. DNA of the CDR3: TGTGCCAGCAGTACCCGGGACACCCTAGAGACCCAGTACTTC. Translated, it gives CASSTRDTLETQYF.

In its sample, this clonotype was seen many times. The chain recombines TRBV6-1 with TRBJ1-5; TRBD1 aligns across 9 bases. This CDR3 has 15 residues. Trimming removed 6 bases from V and 4 bases from J; junction bases left unmatched: 7. Germline V lookup: CDR1 MNHNS, CDR2 SASEGT. CDR3 nucleotides: TGTGCCAGCAGACCCACCGGGACAGGGAATCAGCCCCAGCATTTT. It is translated as CASRPTGTGNQPQHF.

The sample holds many counts of this clonotype. The chain has TRBV20-1 and TRBJ2-1; 10 bases map to TRBD2. CDR1 DFQATT and CDR2 SNEGSKA come from the germline V gene (reference sequence). The J segment lost 1 base and the V segment lost 4 bases, leaving 1 base of the junction unmatched. CDR3 length: 14 residues. CDR3 residues: CSAKRGGSYNEQFF. The CDR3 coding sequence is TGCAGTGCTAAGCGGGGGGGTTCCTACAATGAGCAGTTCTTC.

This clonotype came up many times. V gene TRBV7-2 combines with J gene TRBJ1-2; unclear D gene. The CDR3 runs to 13 residues. Germline CDR1 and CDR2: SGHTA and FQGNSA. The V end lost 3 bases, the J end lost 7 bases, and 12 bases lay between the germline ends. In DNA form, the CDR3 reads TGTGCCAGCAGCTTGAGAGGGAAGGGTGGCTACACCTTC. This translates into CASSLRGKGGYTF.

This clonotype was counted only a few times. J is TRBJ2-5 and V is TRBV29-1, with 16 bases identical to TRBD2. Losses at the gene ends were 5 bases for V and 4 bases for J; bases not matched to a gene: 7. CDR1 is SQVTM, CDR2 ANQGSEA, per germline. The CDR3 totals 16 residues. The CDR3 is CSVPGTSGGAGETQYF. The CDR3 region has the DNA TGCAGCGTTCCTGGGACTAGCGGGGGGGCCGGAGAGACCCAGTACTTC.

At least ten counts were recorded for this clonotype. The gene calls are TRBV7-2 and TRBJ1-1; D gene ambiguous. V lost 2 bases to trimming and J lost 1 base, with 5 bases between them. Germline V gene lookup returns CDR1 SGHTA and CDR2 FQGNSA. The CDR3 contains 13 residues. CDR3 bases: TGTGCCAGCAGCTTAAGTCGGAACACTGAAGCTTTCTTT. It encodes CASSLSRNTEAFF.

This clonotype was seen ten or more times. CDR3 sequence: CASSLGQGSHNEQFF. As DNA, the CDR3 is TGTGCCAGCAGCTTAGGCCAGGGGAGCCACAATGAGCAGTTCTTC. This chain uses TRBV7-9 with TRBJ2-1; tentative D call: TRBD1 (6 bases). This CDR3 comprises 15 residues. V dropped 1 base and J dropped 5 bases, with 12 bases sitting between them. CDR1 and CDR2 (germline): SEHNR, FQNEAQ (reference sequence).

This clonotype has a count of ten or more. This chain uses TRBV27 with TRBJ2-1; 8 bases are a match to TRBD1. The V segment lost 7 bases and the J segment 6 bases; nucleotides outside the gene matches: 14. CDR3 size: 16 residues. From germline, CDR1 is MNHEY and CDR2 SMNVEV (reference sequence). The CDR3 protein is CASTLTWTGRPNEQFF. The DNA of the CDR3 is TGTGCCAGCACCTTGACTTGGACAGGGAGGCCCAATGAGCAGTTCTTC.

This clonotype was seen repeatedly, ten times or more. The chain joins TRBV28 to TRBJ1-2, with D maybe TRBD1 (5 bases). The germline V gene encodes CDR1 MDHEN and CDR2 SYDVKM. V lost 2 bases to trimming and J lost 4 bases, with 17 bases between them. The CDR3 has 16 amino acids. The CDR3 region has the DNA TGTGCCAGCAGTTTAGTAGAGGTCGGGGGTACCTATGGCTACACCTTC. It encodes CASSLVEVGGTYGYTF.

This clonotype was seen at least ten times. CDR3 protein: CASSWGSGAGGRLNEQFF. CDR3 nucleotide sequence: TGTGCCAGCAGCTGGGGGTCCGGGGCGGGGGGACGCCTCAATGAGCAGTTCTTC. The chain uses TRBV7-3 and TRBJ2-1; 8 bases match TRBD2. The CDR3 runs 18 residues. The V segment lost 4 bases and the J segment 6 bases; nucleotides outside the gene matches: 17. Germline CDR1 is SGHTA and CDR2 is FQGTGA.

This clonotype was picked up many times. The chain uses TRBV2 and TRBJ1-2, with D maybe TRBD1 (6 bases). The CDR3 is 13 amino acids. Germline V gives CDR1 SNHLY, CDR2 FYNNEI. The V and J ends lost 6 bases and 6 bases respectively, with 14 bases between them. The CDR3 reads CASRDDGGHGYTF. The CDR3 DNA follows: TGTGCCAGCAGGGACGACGGGGGCCATGGCTACACCTTC.

This clonotype was observed many times. The genes are TRBV14 and TRBJ2-7; unclear D gene. In germline, CDR1 is SGHDN, CDR2 FVKESK. Trimming removed 3 bases from V and 2 bases from J, with 14 bases in between. CDR3 size: 15 residues. CDR3 sequence: CASSHVFDGTYEQYF. CDR3 coding DNA: TGTGCCAGCAGCCATGTCTTCGACGGAACCTACGAGCAGTACTTC.